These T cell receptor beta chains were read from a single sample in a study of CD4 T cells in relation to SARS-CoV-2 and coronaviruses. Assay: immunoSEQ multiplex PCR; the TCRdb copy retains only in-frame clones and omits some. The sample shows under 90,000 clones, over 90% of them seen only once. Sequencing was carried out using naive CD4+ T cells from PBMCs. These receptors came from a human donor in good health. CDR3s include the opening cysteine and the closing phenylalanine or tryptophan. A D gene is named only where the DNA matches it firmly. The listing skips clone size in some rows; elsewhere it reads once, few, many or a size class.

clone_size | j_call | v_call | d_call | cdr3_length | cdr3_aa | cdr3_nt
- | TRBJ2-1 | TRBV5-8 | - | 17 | CASNIVWGHGWKNEQFF | TGTGCCAGCAACATAGTCTGGGGCCACGGGTGGAAGAATGAGCAGTTCTTC
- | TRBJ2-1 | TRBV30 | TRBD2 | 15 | CAWTLADGSYNEQFF | TGTGCCTGGACCCTAGCGGATGGGTCCTACAATGAGCAGTTCTTC
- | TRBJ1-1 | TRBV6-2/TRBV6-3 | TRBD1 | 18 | CASSFDRDREPLNTEAFF | TGTGCCAGCAGCTTCGACCGGGACAGGGAGCCCCTGAACACTGAAGCTTTCTTT
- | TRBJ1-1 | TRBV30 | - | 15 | CAWSPVGRVSTEAFF | TGTGCCTGGAGCCCGGTCGGCAGGGTTAGTACTGAAGCTTTCTTT
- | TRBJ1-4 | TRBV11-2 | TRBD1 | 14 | CASRTGTGDEKLFF | TGTGCCAGCAGAACCGGGACAGGGGATGAAAAACTGTTTTTT
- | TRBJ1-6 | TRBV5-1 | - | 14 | CASSLATKESPLHF | TGCGCCAGCAGCTTGGCAACTAAGGAGTCACCCCTCCACTTT
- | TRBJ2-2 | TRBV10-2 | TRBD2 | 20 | CASSESTGTSGSRGTGELFF | TGCGCCAGCAGTGAGTCTACTGGGACTAGCGGGAGTCGAGGGACCGGGGAGCTGTTTTTT
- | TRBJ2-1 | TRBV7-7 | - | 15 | CASSSGGPSANEQFF | TGTGCTAGCAGCTCCGGAGGGCCCAGCGCGAATGAGCAGTTCTTC
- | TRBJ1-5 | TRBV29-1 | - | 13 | CSLIDGFCQPQHF | TGCAGCCTTATCGACGGATTCTGTCAGCCCCAGCATTTT
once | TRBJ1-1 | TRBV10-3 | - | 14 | CAISELFGRTEAFF | TGTGCCATCAGTGAGTTGTTCGGGAGGACTGAAGCTTTCTTT
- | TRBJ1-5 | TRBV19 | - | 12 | CASRPGNQPQHF | TGTGCCAGTAGGCCAGGGAATCAGCCCCAGCATTTT
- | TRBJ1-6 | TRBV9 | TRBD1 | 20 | CASSPTGTGGRGTYNSPLHF | TGTGCCAGCAGCCCGACCGGGACAGGGGGTCGGGGAACCTATAATTCACCCCTCCACTTT
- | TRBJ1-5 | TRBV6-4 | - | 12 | CASRGRVGPQHF | TGTGCCAGCAGGGGCAGGGTCGGGCCCCAGCATTTT
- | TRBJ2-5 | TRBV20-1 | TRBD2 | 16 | CSASDSGGASWETQYF | TGCAGTGCTAGTGACAGCGGGGGGGCCAGTTGGGAGACCCAGTACTTC